The sequence of this T cell receptor beta chain was determined in a study of cytomegalovirus exposure and HLA in healthy donors. Overall study context: The same platform was used for the 90 to 150 validation repertoires as for the 650 to 800 first-cohort repertoires, as reported in a later analysis. Study-wide results and caveats: TCR sequences were mostly rare, though some public TCRs occurred in many donors. Researchers counted 164 TCR beta chains as cytomegalovirus-associated.

Data came from immunoSEQ multiplex PCR; TCRdb stores just in-frame clones and leaves some out. The table shows more than 200,000 clones, with 90% occurring only once. Donors were drawn from the roughly 120-subject validation cohort, separate from the approximately 670-subject first cohort. Germline V gene data show CDR1 as MGHRA and CDR2 as YSYEKL. Trimming at V came to 1 base and at J to 4 bases, leaving 4 bases not matched to a gene. The CDR3 has 15 amino acids. In the case of this clone: Antigen unknown.

The sequenced sample consisted of PBMCs. The J gene is TRBJ2-7, the V gene TRBV4-1; 10 nucleotides line up with TRBD1. The source is a woman aged 25 to 39 in good health and CMV-seronegative. CDR3 DNA sequence: TGCGCCAGCAGCCAAGTAGGGACAGGGGTATACGAGCAGTACTTC. Translation: CASSQVGTGVYEQYF.